The following is a T cell receptor (beta chain) sequence with its context. Its antigen is currently unknown. CDR1 and CDR2 (germline): SQVTM, ANQGSEA. This CDR3 spans 14 amino acids. Trimming took 4 bases from V and 6 from J, leaving 13 bases between them. It was through 5'RACE template switching that TCR cDNA was made, with a universal primer site and UMIs added. TCRdb independently ran MiXCR on the 5' RACE reads; one entry per CDR3 protein. The sample records under 550,000 distinct CDR3 sequences, 21% being singletons. The data derive from a study of T cells after yellow fever vaccination. Findings and caveats of the study: Though it reached lower strength, the secondary response hit its peak faster, day 5 versus 15.

The rearrangement links TRBV29-1 to TRBJ2-6, with no clear D. This specimen was PBMCs, taken approximately 22 days after the first yellow fever vaccination. This TCR derives from a man aged 18-30 years who received the YFV17D yellow fever vaccine. As DNA, the CDR3 is TGCAGCGTTGTTCAAACCTCAGCGGCCAACGTCCTGACTTTC. Protein: CSVVQTSAANVLTF. The full variable domain, completed using reference TRBV29-1 and TRBJ2-6, is SAVISQKPSRDICQRGTSLTIQCQVDSQVTMMFWYRQQPGQSLTLIATANQGSEATYESGFVIDKFPISRPNLTFSTLTVSNMSPEDSSIYLCSVVQTSAANVLTFGAGSRLTVL.